This T cell receptor (beta chain) stems from a study of blood T cell repertoires in COVID-19 (dated by TCRdb to about 2020). For the wider study: Samples covering the acute and convalescent phases of COVID-19 were provided by collaborators in the United States, Italy and Spain. Where available, HLA class I and class II types were taken from metadata supplied by the sample provider and were not determined by assay-based typing. The dataset comprised deeply sampled blood TCRbeta repertoires from subjects exposed to, actively infected with, or recovered from COVID-19. The repertoires were made available in a free public database intended to serve as a resource for research on the immune response to SARS-CoV-2. The samples were drawn from two sources: the first 160 participants of the ongoing ImmuneRACE study, and 1,000 to 1,500 subjects contributed by 6 global collaborators. The sample metadata nearly always contained a de-identified subject ID, COVID-19 status, age in years and sex. The prospective study material was composed of cDNA or gDNA derived from T cells, B-cell-depleted T cells, or PBMCs. Overall results and qualifications from the work: How much clinical and demographic metadata was included differed by source and by participant, and the metadata was provided uncurated.

On this clone itself: Its binding antigen is unknown. No per-base quality is available; no much larger clone lies one base away.

At one collaborating source in Seattle, patients were enrolled during active infection and were followed longitudinally through the course of disease. The collaborating institutions used their own protocols to collect whole blood in K2EDTA tubes. For TCRbeta analysis, collaborator samples were shipped as frozen whole blood, as isolated PBMCs, or as DNA extracted from either sample type. TCRbeta CDR3 regions were amplified from genomic DNA by means of the immunoSEQ Assay, a bias-controlled multiplex PCR. The original pipeline was this. Nucleated cell counts per sample were estimated from amplification of reference gene primers within the assay. To quantify the absolute abundance of each unique TCRbeta CDR3 rearrangement, sequence reads were collapsed and filtered. Productive Simpson clonality was computed per sample as the square root of Simpson's diversity index over productive rearrangements. Sourced from immuneACCESS, this table was stored by TCRdb with only in-frame sequences that have V and J called. A share of the clones is absent; for the studies checked, an unresolved V gene accounts for under half, and the remainder has no known explanation. The V and J calls and clone size come from that table; D and trimming were worked out from the DNA. The sample profile shows roughly 570,000 clones; around nine tenths of them were found once. The ten largest account for roughly 8.3% of the sample.

The V end loses 5 bases and the J end loses 3 bases, and a stretch of 14 bases separates them. From the cysteine up to the phenylalanine, the CDR3 has a length of 14 residues. The sequence is cut down to CDR3 DNA, 42 bases in frame from base 1. The germline V gene (reference sequence) gives CDR1 as PRHDT and CDR2 as FYEKMQ. The sequenced material came from peripheral blood. This receptor chain uses TRBV13 and TRBJ2-7, with the identity of the D gene unclear. The clonotype originates from a woman between 45 and 60 years old with COVID-19, enrolled during active disease. The DNA sequence is given as TGTGCCAGCAGCCCCCCCCGACAAAGCTACGAGCAGTACTTC. This encodes CASSPPRQSYEQYF.